This entry features one TCR beta chain sequence. DNA and RNA were both co-extracted from about 19-30 mg of bulk tissue that had not been sorted. Chronic HBV infection was present, with no prior treatment. This sample is drawn from a study of tumor-infiltrating lymphocytes in primary liver carcinoma. Germline assignment: CDR1 MNHEY and CDR2 SVGAGI. This CDR3 has 14 residues. Trimming took off 2 bases at V and 10 bases at J, with 18 bases between the two ends. TCR beta cDNA came from around 0.5 ug total RNA, primed with a constant-region primer. Each TCR beta library was derived from three nested multiplex PCR rounds that employed slightly modified ARM-PCR. Primers for the first two PCR rounds were TRBV1-TRBV30 forward primers and a C-beta reverse primer (10 cycles per round). Each CDR3 protein gets one entry after TCRdb re-called the multiplex PCR reads with MiXCR. The profile covers 75,000 to 80,000 distinct CDR3 sequences, with 69% appearing a single time and 26% taken by the ten largest.

The sample was tumor-adjacent normal liver tissue. The origin of this receptor is a man aged 35 to 55 with primary liver carcinoma and hepatitis B virus infection. The chain is built from TRBV6-5 and TRBJ2-7; D may be TRBD1 (6 bases). DNA of the CDR3: TGTGCCAGCAGTTACCGGCCGGGACATAGCGATCAGTACTTC. Residues: CASSYRPGHSDQYF.